These 28 T cell receptor beta chains were sequenced from one sample in a study of T cell responses to AZD1222 COVID-19 vaccine (dated by TCRdb to the early 2020s). Library preparation used the immunoSEQ multiplex PCR assay. This is the immuneACCESS table as TCRdb keeps it, with only in-frame sequences that have V and J called. A part of the clones is gone; compared with another copy, unresolved V genes explain less than half, and the rest is unexplained. The sample contains 90,000 to 130,000 clones, around 80% of them found a single time. The ten largest clonotypes hold roughly 4.5% of the sample. This specimen's time point label, interpreted: baseline before first vaccination. The starting material was peripheral blood, obtained on day 0 of AZD1222 vaccination. The receptors shown here come from an adult in good health.

The chain couples TRBV28 to TRBJ1-2; tentative D call: TRBD1 (5 bases). This CDR3 is 15 amino acids long. Germline CDR1 and CDR2: MDHEN and SYDVKM. V gave up 3 bases and J gave up 6 bases, with 17 bases separating them. In DNA, the CDR3 is TGTGCCAGCAGTTTCCCGATGCGGGGGTGGAATGGCTACACCTTC. It translates to CASSFPMRGWNGYTF.

The chain combines TRBV18 with TRBJ1-4; the D is unclear. The CDR3 sequence is 13 residues long. V was clipped by 6 bases and J by 5 bases, with 10 bases between them. The germline gives CDR1 KGHSH, CDR2 LQKENI. This CDR3 reads CASSPRRNEKLFF. CDR3 sequence (DNA): TGTGCCAGCTCCCCCCGGAGGAATGAAAAACTGTTTTTT.

V and J are TRBV7-8 and TRBJ2-7, with D possibly TRBD1 on 6 matching bases. The germline V gene encodes CDR1 SGHVS and CDR2 FQNEAQ. V gave up 5 bases and J gave up 6 bases, with 11 bases separating them. The CDR3 is 12 amino acids. CDR3 nucleotides: TGTGCCAGCAGCCCAGACAGGTCCGAGCAGTACTTC. This sequence encodes CASSPDRSEQYF. Complete variable domain (other parts from reference TRBV7-8 and TRBJ2-7): GAGVSQSPRYKVAKRGQDVALRCDPISGHVSLFWYQQALGQGPEFLTYFQNEAQLDKSGLPSDRFFAERPEGSVSTLKIQRTQQEDSAVYLCASSPDRSEQYFGPGTRLTVT.

The chain combines TRBV6-5 with TRBJ1-3, with a tentative D call TRBD1 (5 bases). Germline V gene lookup returns CDR1 MNHEY and CDR2 SVGAGI. This CDR3 is built from 16 residues. Trimming shortened V by 2 bases and J by 4 bases, and 15 bases separated the two germline ends. The CDR3 protein is CASSYGGSGLGNTIYF. The DNA for the CDR3 is TGTGCCAGCAGTTACGGAGGGTCAGGGTTGGGAAACACCATATATTTT.

A few counts support this clone. This rearrangement joins TRBV7-6 to TRBJ1-4; D is possibly TRBD1 (6 bases). The V gene's germline CDR1 is SGHVS and CDR2 FNYEAQ. The CDR3 totals 14 residues. Trimming shortened V by 1 base and J by 8 bases, and 11 bases separated the two germline ends. For the CDR3, the DNA is TGTGCCAGCAGCTTAGGTTCAGGGGCCGAAAAACTGTTTTTT. This translates into CASSLGSGAEKLFF.

The chain couples TRBV18 to TRBJ1-5; possible D gene TRBD1, 5 bases. Germline V lookup: CDR1 KGHSH, CDR2 LQKENI. The V and J ends lost 2 bases and 6 bases respectively, with 8 bases between them. There are 13 residues in the CDR3. The CDR3 coding sequence is TGTGCCAGCTCACCAGAAGGGACTCAGCCCCAGCATTTT. Translation: CASSPEGTQPQHF.

This chain connects TRBV5-1 to TRBJ2-7, with 13 positions matching TRBD2. From germline, CDR1 is SGHRS and CDR2 YFSETQ. V shed 2 bases and J 2 bases; nucleotides not matched to a gene: 10. This CDR3 region has 18 residues. CDR3 nucleotide sequence: TGCGCCAGCAGCTTTTTTTGGACTAGCGGGAGCTCCACCTACGAGCAGTACTTC. Protein sequence: CASSFFWTSGSSTYEQYF.

The chain carries TRBV19 and TRBJ2-7; tentative D call: TRBD2 (5 bases). Looked up from germline, CDR1 is LNHDA and CDR2 is SQIVND (reference sequence). This CDR3 spans 13 amino acids. Between the trimmed V and J ends, which lost 1 base and 1 base, there was a span of 5 bases. The CDR3 protein is CASSIGESYEQYF. CDR3 DNA: TGTGCCAGTAGTATAGGGGAGTCCTACGAGCAGTACTTC.

The chain combines TRBV20-1 with TRBJ1-2; D unclear. Deletions cut 6 bases from V and 4 bases from J, with 9 bases between. Looked up from germline, CDR1 is DFQATT and CDR2 is SNEGSKA (reference sequence). The length of the CDR3 is 11 residues. Here the CDR3 reads CSAVNPYGYTF. Written as DNA, the CDR3 is TGCAGTGCCGTCAACCCCTATGGCTACACCTTC.

The J gene is TRBJ2-2, the V gene TRBV6-6; 7 bases match TRBD1. Losses at the gene ends were 6 bases for V and 6 bases for J; bases not matched to a gene: 10. CDR3 length: 15 amino acids. Germline assignment: CDR1 MNHNY and CDR2 SVGAGI (reference sequence). The CDR3 DNA reads TGTGCCAGCAGAAGCCCGCGACAGGGCGCCGGGGAGCTGTTTTTT. It yields the protein CASRSPRQGAGELFF.

Of note for this clone: Different DNA sequences within this sample yield the same CDR3. This chain connects TRBV6-1 to TRBJ2-3; 12 nucleotides align to TRBD2. The CDR3 length is 15 residues. Trimming at V came to 2 bases and at J to 4 bases, leaving 1 base not matched to a gene. Germline V gene lookup returns CDR1 MNHNS and CDR2 SASEGT. The DNA of the CDR3 is TGTGCCAGCAGTGAACTAGCGGGGGGGCCAGATACGCAGTATTTT. It translates to CASSELAGGPDTQYF.

The gene calls are TRBV28 and TRBJ1-5; D call uncertain. The V gene lost 2 bases and the J gene lost 2 bases, with 13 bases spanning the gap. CDR1 and CDR2 from the germline V gene are MDHEN and SYDVKM. The CDR3 consists of 16 residues. The CDR3: CASSLNIQAGNQPQHF. The CDR3 DNA reads TGTGCCAGCAGTTTAAACATCCAAGCCGGCAATCAGCCCCAGCATTTT. Based on the CDR3 plus reference TRBV28 and TRBJ1-5, the full variable domain is DVKVTQSSRYLVKRTGEKVFLECVQDMDHENMFWYRQDPGLGLRLIYFSYDVKMKEKGDIPEGYSVSREKKERFSLILESASTNQTSMYLCASSLNIQAGNQPQHFGDGTRLSIL.

A note on this clone: Germline and junction disagree at one end, which may indicate a read error. This chain links TRBV7-9 with TRBJ2-5; D might be TRBD1 or TRBD2, each matching 5 bases. This CDR3 is built from 12 residues. In germline, CDR1 is SEHNR, CDR2 FQNEAQ (reference sequence). The DNA of the CDR3 is TGTGCCAGCAGTCCACTCAGGGAGAACCAGTACTTC. Translation: CASSPLRENQYF.

This sequence joins TRBV5-1 and TRBJ2-1, with TRBD2 matching over 7 bases. The CDR3 contains 15 residues. The ends lost 3 bases at V and 4 bases at J; junction bases unmatched: 7. Germline values: CDR1 SGHRS, CDR2 YFSETQ. CDR3 nucleotide sequence: TGCGCCAGCAGCTGGGGAGGGTTGGAATACAATGAGCAGTTCTTC. Its protein product is CASSWGGLEYNEQFF.

CDR3 sequence (DNA): TGTGCCAGCAGCTTAATGGGGACAGCGGTCCAAGAGACCCAGTACTTC. Translating gives CASSLMGTAVQETQYF. This chain joins TRBV7-2 and TRBJ2-5; TRBD1 aligns across 7 bases. Trimming cost V 2 bases and J 1 base; bases outside gene matches: 7. CDR3 length equals 16 residues. CDR1 is SGHTA, CDR2 FQGNSA, per germline.

The chain employs TRBV15 and TRBJ1-2; 10 bases are shared with TRBD1. The CDR3 is made up of 17 amino acids. Germline CDR1 is LNHNV and CDR2 is YYDKDF (reference sequence). Trimming removed 3 bases from V and 8 bases from J; junction bases left unmatched: 15. Written as DNA, the CDR3 is TGTGCCACCAGCAGGGACCAAAACCCGGACAGGGGGACGGGCTACACCTTC. Amino acid sequence: CATSRDQNPDRGTGYTF.

This chain uses TRBV28 with TRBJ1-1, with 8 positions matching TRBD1. V gave up 3 bases and J gave up 4 bases; unmatched junction bases: 7. Germline values: CDR1 MDHEN, CDR2 SYDVKM. This CDR3 contains 15 residues. As DNA, the CDR3 is TGTGCCAGCAGTTTGTCGGCAGGGGGCGGCACTGAAGCTTTCTTT. Its protein product is CASSLSAGGGTEAFF. Full variable domain (missing parts from reference TRBV28 and TRBJ1-1): DVKVTQSSRYLVKRTGEKVFLECVQDMDHENMFWYRQDPGLGLRLIYFSYDVKMKEKGDIPEGYSVSREKKERFSLILESASTNQTSMYLCASSLSAGGGTEAFFGQGTRLTVV.

The rearrangement joins TRBV6-5 to TRBJ1-6; a weak D match, TRBD1 (5 bases). V gave up 6 bases and J gave up 7 bases, with 16 bases separating them. From germline, CDR1 is MNHEY and CDR2 SVGAGI. The CDR3 runs to 15 residues. The CDR3 sequence is CASSPSGAGNSPLHF. CDR3 nucleotide sequence: TGTGCCAGCAGCCCCAGCGGGGCTGGGAATTCACCCCTCCACTTT.

The chain uses TRBV9 and TRBJ1-3, with 7 bases aligning to TRBD1. The trim removed 4 bases at V and 0 bases at J, leaving 10 bases unmatched. The germline CDR1 and CDR2 sequences are SGDLS and YYNGEE. The CDR3 extends over 17 amino acids. The CDR3 nucleotides read TGTGCCAGCAGCCCGCGGCCGGCAGGGGGCTCTGGAAACACCATATATTTT. The encoded protein is CASSPRPAGGSGNTIYF.

V gene TRBV28 combines with J gene TRBJ2-7; D might be TRBD1 or TRBD2, each matching 5 bases. CDR1 is MDHEN, CDR2 SYDVKM, per germline. V was clipped by 6 bases and J by 1 base, with 16 bases between them. This CDR3 region has 15 residues. CDR3 in DNA: TGTGCCAGCAGAGGGACCGGGACCGCGTCCTACGAGCAGTACTTC. Translating it yields CASRGTGTASYEQYF.

The chain's CDR3 is CASRQVRNQPQHF. In DNA form, the CDR3 reads TGTGCCAGTAGACAGGTACGCAATCAGCCCCAGCATTTT. This chain links TRBV19 with TRBJ1-5, with D possibly being TRBD1 (5 bases). Germline V gene lookup returns CDR1 LNHDA and CDR2 SQIVND (reference sequence). The CDR3 totals 13 residues. Trimming cost V 6 bases and J 2 bases, with 8 bases left between them.

V is TRBV5-1 and J is TRBJ2-5; 8 bases are shared with TRBD1. Losses at the gene ends were 4 bases for V and 5 bases for J; bases not matched to a gene: 7. Looked up from germline, CDR1 is SGHRS and CDR2 is YFSETQ. This CDR3 is 14 amino acids long. CDR3: CASSRLGTGETQYF. CDR3 DNA: TGCGCCAGCAGCAGACTAGGGACAGGCGAGACCCAGTACTTC.

This clone was recorded only once. J is TRBJ1-5 and V is TRBV2; no firm D call. V was clipped by 7 bases and J by 4 bases, with 8 bases between them. Germline CDR1 is SNHLY and CDR2 is FYNNEI. CDR3 length: 12 amino acids. The CDR3 region is CASNDGNQPQHF. CDR3 nucleotide sequence: TGTGCCAGCAATGACGGTAATCAGCCCCAGCATTTT.

In its sample, this clone was seen once. The chain links TRBV28 to TRBJ1-3; 10 bases are a match to TRBD1. The CDR3 consists of 16 residues. Germline CDR1 and CDR2: MDHEN and SYDVKM. J lost 0 bases, V lost 5 bases, and 4 bases had no gene match. The CDR3 nucleotides are TGTGCCAGCAGTATGACAGGGGGCGACTCTGGAAACACCATATATTTT. Translation: CASSMTGGDSGNTIYF.

The chain links TRBV19 to TRBJ2-7; D is unresolved. The V gene lost 2 bases and the J gene lost 4 bases, with 12 bases spanning the gap. Germline V CDR1 and CDR2: LNHDA, SQIVND (reference sequence). The length of the CDR3 is 14 residues. CDR3: CASSISARAYEQYF. CDR3 in DNA: TGTGCCAGTAGTATATCCGCTAGGGCGTACGAGCAGTACTTC.

Notes on this clone: Other DNA sequences in the sample encode the same CDR3. V gene TRBV4-3 combines with J gene TRBJ1-3, with unresolved D. The CDR3 sequence is 15 residues long. With 0 bases removed from V and 0 bases from J, the gap between germline ends came to 6 bases. The germline V gene encodes CDR1 LGHNA and CDR2 YSLEER. CDR3 protein: CASSQDPSSGNTIYF. CDR3 in DNA: TGCGCCAGCAGCCAAGATCCAAGCTCTGGAAACACCATATATTTT.

V gene TRBV29-1 combines with J gene TRBJ1-2; 7 nucleotides line up with TRBD1. This CDR3 is 13 amino acids long. Germline V gene data show CDR1 as SQVTM and CDR2 as ANQGSEA. V gave up 5 bases and J gave up 4 bases; unmatched junction bases: 7. The CDR3 DNA is TGCAGCGTTAGACAGGGTTCGGGCTATGGCTACACCTTC. Translated: CSVRQGSGYGYTF.

The rearrangement joins TRBV7-2 to TRBJ1-3; D is unclear. The CDR3 spans 15 residues. The V end was cut by 5 bases, the J end by 3 bases, with 14 bases between. The germline CDR1 and CDR2 sequences are SGHTA and FQGNSA. The CDR3 here is CASSLGPLSGNTIYF. In DNA, the CDR3 is TGTGCCAGCAGCCTCGGGCCCCTTAGTGGAAACACCATATATTTT.